Shown below are 7 T cell receptor beta chains from a single sample sequenced in a study of cytomegalovirus exposure and HLA in healthy donors. Amplification used 60 Vbeta primers and 13 Jbeta primers. The protocol was immunoSEQ multiplex PCR, while the TCRdb copy is restricted to in-frame clones and leaves out a portion. Of 90,000 to 120,000 clones listed, 55% to 75% were seen once; the top ten hold approximately 3.9%. Sequenced material: PBMCs. All receptors derive from a young man in good health and CMV-seropositive.

This clone was detected only a few times. The chain recombines TRBV11-2 with TRBJ1-3, with 7 bases matching TRBD1. The CDR3 runs to 15 residues. Germline trimming cut 5 bases from V and 3 bases from J; bases unmatched to any gene: 7. CDR1 SGHAT and CDR2 FQNNGV come from the germline V gene. This CDR3 is CASSNPTGYGNTIYF. The CDR3 DNA is TGTGCCAGCAGCAACCCGACAGGGTATGGAAACACCATATATTTT.

The V call is TRBV5-1, the J call TRBJ1-3, with D perhaps matching TRBD1 (6 bases). This CDR3 contains 15 residues. V was trimmed by 0 bases and J by 4 bases, leaving 11 bases between them. Germline CDR1 is SGHRS and CDR2 is YFSETQ. The CDR3 spells CASSLVQGSGNTIYF. CDR3 in DNA: TGCGCCAGCAGCTTGGTCCAGGGGTCGGGAAACACCATATATTTT. Full variable domain (remainder filled in from reference TRBV5-1 and TRBJ1-3): KAGVTQTPRYLIKTRGQQVTLSCSPISGHRSVSWYQQTPGQGLQFLFEYFSETQRNKGNFPGRFSGRQFSNSRSEMNVSTLELGDSALYLCASSLVQGSGNTIYFGEGSWLTVV.

In this sample, this clone turned up a few times. This chain connects TRBV4-1 to TRBJ1-1; possible D gene TRBD1, 6 bases. V gave up 5 bases and J gave up 5 bases, with 15 bases separating them. Germline V lookup: CDR1 MGHRA, CDR2 YSYEKL. This CDR3 region has 14 residues. CDR3 DNA: TGCGCCAGCAGCTTTCAGGACAGAGGGACTGAAGCTTTCTTT. It specifies CASSFQDRGTEAFF.

The J gene is TRBJ2-1, the V gene TRBV5-1; D is unclear. V was clipped by 0 bases and J by 7 bases, with 8 bases between them. Germline-derived CDR1 and CDR2 are SGHRS and YFSETQ. The CDR3 consists of 13 residues. Here the CDR3 reads CASSLVMSNEQFF. The DNA for the CDR3 is TGCGCCAGCAGCTTGGTTATGTCGAATGAGCAGTTCTTC.

This clone was detected only once. The CDR3 reads CAWTPGGGNTEAFF. The DNA of the CDR3 is TGTGCCTGGACCCCCGGGGGGGGGAACACTGAAGCTTTCTTT. J is TRBJ1-1 and V is TRBV30; D possibly corresponds to TRBD1 (5 bases). The CDR3 consists of 14 residues. V was pared by 4 bases and J by 1 base, with 13 bases between. CDR1 and CDR2 (germline): GTSNPN, SVGIG (reference sequence).

The chain combines TRBV29-1 with TRBJ1-2, with a tentative D call TRBD1 (6 bases). The CDR3 totals 11 residues. Trimming removed 3 bases from V and 8 bases from J, with 10 bases in between. The germline V gene has CDR1 SQVTM and CDR2 ANQGSEA. The CDR3 region is CSVDTGYGYTF. The CDR3 DNA is TGCAGCGTTGACACAGGGTACGGCTACACCTTC.

The chain has TRBV5-4 and TRBJ2-2; D possibly corresponds to TRBD2 (6 bases). CDR3 length equals 14 residues. The V and J ends lost 2 bases and 3 bases respectively, with 8 bases between them. CDR1 is SGHNT, CDR2 YYREEE, per germline (reference sequence). CDR3 DNA sequence: TGTGCCAGCAGCTTCTCTAGCGACACCGGGGAGCTGTTTTTT. The encoded protein is CASSFSSDTGELFF.